The T cell receptor beta chain under discussion was sequenced for a study of tumor and adjacent non-tumor tissue in lung cancer. Germline V gives CDR1 SGHNT, CDR2 YENEEA. The CDR3 runs 17 residues. With respect to this clonotype: Its antigen is as yet unknown. The junction and the germline gene differ at one end; a read error may be behind it.

Study findings and constraints: Compared with tumor, normal lung showed significantly lower TCR diversity.

Three rounds of nested PCR, following a modified ARM-PCR protocol, produced the TCRbeta library. Using its own MiXCR run on the multiplex PCR reads, TCRdb lists one record per CDR3 protein. The table records 220,000 or so distinct CDR3 sequences, about two thirds of them present only once. The template was RNA from unsorted bulk tissue. This clonotype originated in a man between 60 and 75 years old with non-small cell lung cancer. Sequenced: lung tumor tissue. The chain joins TRBV11-3 to TRBJ2-5; D uncertain. In DNA form, the CDR3 reads TGTGCCAGCAGCGTAGATCTTGGCGCGAGGAGAGGAGAGACCCAGTACTTC. Translation: CASSVDLGARRGETQYF.